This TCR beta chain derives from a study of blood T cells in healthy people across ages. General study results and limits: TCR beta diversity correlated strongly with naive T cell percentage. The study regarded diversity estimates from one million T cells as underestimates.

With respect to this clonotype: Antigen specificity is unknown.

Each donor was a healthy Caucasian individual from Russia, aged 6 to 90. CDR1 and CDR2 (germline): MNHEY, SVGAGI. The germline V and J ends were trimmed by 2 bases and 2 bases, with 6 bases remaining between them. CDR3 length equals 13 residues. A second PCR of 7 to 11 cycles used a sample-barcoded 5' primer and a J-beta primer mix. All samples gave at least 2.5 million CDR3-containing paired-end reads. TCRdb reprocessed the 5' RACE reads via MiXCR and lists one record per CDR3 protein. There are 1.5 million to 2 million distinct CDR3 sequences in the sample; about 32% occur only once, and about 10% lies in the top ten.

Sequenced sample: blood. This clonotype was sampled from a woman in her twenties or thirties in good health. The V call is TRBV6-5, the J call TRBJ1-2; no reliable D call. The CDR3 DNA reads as TGTGCCAGCAGTTACACAGAGAACTATGGCTACACCTTC. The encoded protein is CASSYTENYGYTF.